The source of this TCR beta chain is a study of cytomegalovirus exposure and HLA in healthy donors. This PCR relied on a set of 60 Vbeta primers and 13 Jbeta primers. This table comes from immunoSEQ multiplex PCR, and its TCRdb copy is limited to in-frame clones, with some not included. The table records some 120,000 clones, more than 80% of them present only once. Unrecorded immune exposures were likely, despite nominal health at sampling. This CDR3 has 16 residues. The junction had 9 bases not matched to a gene; V was cut back by 4 bases and J by 0 bases. Germline V lookup: CDR1 SGHNT, CDR2 YYREEE (reference sequence).

Sequencing input: PBMCs. This TCR was recovered from a woman under 40 in good health and CMV-seropositive. This rearrangement joins TRBV5-4 to TRBJ1-1, with 7 positions matching TRBD1. The chain's CDR3 is CASSQTGNLMNTEAFF. In DNA, the CDR3 is TGTGCCAGCAGCCAGACAGGGAACTTAATGAACACTGAAGCTTTCTTT.